The entry below gives a single TCR beta chain sequence along with its context. With 5 bases clipped from V and 1 base from J, the junction kept 14 bases outside the gene matches. This CDR3 comprises 18 residues. Per the germline V gene, CDR1 is MNHNY and CDR2 is SVGAGI (reference sequence). This sample is part of a study of blood T cell repertoires in COVID-19. Sequencing was performed with immunoSEQ multiplex PCR; in TCRdb, only in-frame clones are kept and a portion is missing. This table holds about 200,000 clones, more than 75% found once. Sequencing was performed on peripheral blood. The receptor comes from a woman of 80 years or more with acute or convalescent COVID-19. The chain has TRBV6-6 and TRBJ1-5, with 7 bases aligning to TRBD1. The CDR3 DNA sequence: TGTGCCAGCAGTCACGACAGGGTGTCCGTGGTGAGCAATCAGCCCCAGCATTTT. This codes for CASSHDRVSVVSNQPQHF.